Listed here is a single T cell receptor beta chain. Its antigen is undetermined. Vbeta (60) and Jbeta (13) primers were used in the PCR. Sequencing was performed with immunoSEQ multiplex PCR; in TCRdb, only in-frame clones are kept and a portion is missing. The sample gives fewer than 150,000 clones, about 78% of which show up once; over 2.5% is in the top ten. The sample comes from a study of cytomegalovirus exposure and HLA in healthy donors. Turning to the study itself: As an earlier analysis found, about 179 million T cells yielded about 120 million unique TCR beta sequences. Caucasian-associated ancestry cluster membership applied to approximately 81% of some 400 genotyped donors.

Notes on the study in general: A link between a missense DCLRE1C variant and TCR beta V- and J-gene trimming emerged from a later analysis. HLA alleles showed associations with approximately 15,000 TCR beta sequences in a later analysis, at a 0.05 false discovery rate.

The sample taken for sequencing was PBMCs. The receptor was isolated from a male donor in good health and CMV-seronegative.

The CDR3 is CASSLVDSLGGGTDTQYF. In nucleotides, the CDR3 is TGTGCCAGCAGCTTAGTCGACAGCCTAGGAGGGGGCACAGATACGCAGTATTTT. The V gene is TRBV7-2, the J gene TRBJ2-3, with D possibly being TRBD2 (6 bases). Trimming stripped 1 base from V and 1 base from J, with 18 bases between. Germline CDR1 and CDR2: SGHTA and FQGNSA. The CDR3 sequence is 18 residues long.